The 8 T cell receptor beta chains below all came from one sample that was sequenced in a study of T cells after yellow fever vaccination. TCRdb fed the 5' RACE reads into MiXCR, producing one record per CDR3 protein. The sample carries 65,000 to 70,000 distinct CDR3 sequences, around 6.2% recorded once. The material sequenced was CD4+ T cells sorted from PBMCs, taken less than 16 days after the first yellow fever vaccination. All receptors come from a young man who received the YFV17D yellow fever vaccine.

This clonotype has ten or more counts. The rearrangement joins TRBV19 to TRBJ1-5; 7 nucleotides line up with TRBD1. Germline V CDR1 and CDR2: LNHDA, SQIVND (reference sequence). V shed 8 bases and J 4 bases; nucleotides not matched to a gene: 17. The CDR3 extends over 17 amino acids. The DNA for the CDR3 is TGTGCCAGTTCAATTAGGGGCCGGGACAGCAGAAATCAGCCCCAGCATTTT. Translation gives CASSIRGRDSRNQPQHF.

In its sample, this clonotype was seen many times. The DNA for the CDR3 is TGTGCCAGCAGGCGAGGGGGCGCCTCAGAGACCCAGTACTTC. This sequence encodes CASRRGGASETQYF. This rearrangement joins TRBV6-5 to TRBJ2-5; 7 nucleotides match TRBD1. After removal of 6 bases from V and 4 bases from J, the junction contained 8 bases not matched to a gene. CDR3 length equals 14 residues. Per germline, CDR1 MNHEY and CDR2 SVGAGI.

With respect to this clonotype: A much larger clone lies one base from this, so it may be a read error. The CDR3 spells CSASTGGSFRQYF. Written as DNA, the CDR3 is TGCAGTGCCTCGACAGGAGGTTCCTTCAGGCAGTACTTC. The V and J genes are TRBV20-1 and TRBJ2-7, with D possibly being TRBD1 (6 bases). Trimming cost V 6 bases and J 9 bases, with 21 bases left between them. Per the germline V gene, CDR1 is DFQATT and CDR2 is SNEGSKA (reference sequence). The CDR3 extends over 13 amino acids.

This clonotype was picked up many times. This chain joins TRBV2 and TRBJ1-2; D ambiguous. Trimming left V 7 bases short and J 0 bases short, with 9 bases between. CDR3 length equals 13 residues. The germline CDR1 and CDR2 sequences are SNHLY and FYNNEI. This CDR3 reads CASNGRANYGYTF. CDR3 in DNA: TGTGCCAGCAATGGGAGGGCTAACTATGGCTACACCTTC. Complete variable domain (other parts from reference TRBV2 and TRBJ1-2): EPEVTQTPSHQVTQMGQEVILRCVPISNHLYFYWYRQILGQKVEFLVSFYNNEISEKSEIFDDQFSVERPDGSNFTLKIRSTKLEDSAMYFCASNGRANYGYTFGSGTRLTVV.

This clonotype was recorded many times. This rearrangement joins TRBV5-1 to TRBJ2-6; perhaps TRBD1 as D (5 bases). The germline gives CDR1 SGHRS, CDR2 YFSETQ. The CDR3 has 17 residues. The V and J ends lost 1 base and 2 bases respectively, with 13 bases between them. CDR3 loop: CASSLYPQGAGANVLTF. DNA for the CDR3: TGCGCCAGCAGCTTGTACCCCCAGGGCGCTGGGGCCAACGTCCTGACTTTC.

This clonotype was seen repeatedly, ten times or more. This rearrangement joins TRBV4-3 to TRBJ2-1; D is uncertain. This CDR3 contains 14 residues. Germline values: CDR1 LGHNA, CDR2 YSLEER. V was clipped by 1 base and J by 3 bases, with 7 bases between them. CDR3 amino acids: CASSQVIYYNEQFF. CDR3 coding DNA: TGCGCCAGCAGCCAAGTAATTTACTACAATGAGCAGTTCTTC.

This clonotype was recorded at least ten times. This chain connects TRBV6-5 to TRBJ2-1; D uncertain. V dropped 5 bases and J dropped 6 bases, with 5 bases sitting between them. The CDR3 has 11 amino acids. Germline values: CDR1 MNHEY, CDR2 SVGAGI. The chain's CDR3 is CASSQGNEQFF. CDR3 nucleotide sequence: TGTGCCAGCAGTCAAGGCAATGAGCAGTTCTTC.

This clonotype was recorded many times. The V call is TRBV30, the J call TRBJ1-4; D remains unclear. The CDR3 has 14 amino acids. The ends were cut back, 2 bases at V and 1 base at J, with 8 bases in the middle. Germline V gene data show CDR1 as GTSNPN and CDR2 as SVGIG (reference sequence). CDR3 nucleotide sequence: TGTGCCTGGAGTTTTCTCGGAACTAATGAAAAACTGTTTTTT. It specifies CAWSFLGTNEKLFF.